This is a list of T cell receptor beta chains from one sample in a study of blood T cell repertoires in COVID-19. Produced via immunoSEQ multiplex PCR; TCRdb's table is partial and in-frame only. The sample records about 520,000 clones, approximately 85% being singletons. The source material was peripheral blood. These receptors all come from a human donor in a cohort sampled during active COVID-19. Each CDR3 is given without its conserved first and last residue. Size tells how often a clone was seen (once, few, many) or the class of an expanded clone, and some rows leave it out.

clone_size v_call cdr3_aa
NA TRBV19 ASSIGAGEETQY
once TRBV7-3 ASSSDASPSSGSTDTQY
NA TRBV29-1 SVEDLREAKNIQY
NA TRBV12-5 ASGLGGYTEAF
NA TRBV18 ASSPGQGGAQPQH
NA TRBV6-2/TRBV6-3 ASSVTTSPGANVLT
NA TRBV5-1 ASSASGRASEQY
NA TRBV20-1 SASPPSGRAHTGELF
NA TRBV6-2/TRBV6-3 ASSRLRTGEAF
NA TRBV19 ASQGGGNTGELF
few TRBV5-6 ASSVPGTGEYYGYT
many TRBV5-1 ASSLSASGGVGNTIY
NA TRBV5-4 ASTRGGRGTDTQY
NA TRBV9 ASSVGHRGSDEKLF
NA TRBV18 ASSLGSPGSGANVLT
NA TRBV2 ASSSPGSTNEKLF
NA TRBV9 ASSVVGLASGETQY
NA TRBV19 ATTPGHSSFEPQH
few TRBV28 ASSPGFPPGNTIY
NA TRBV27 ASSFRRADTQY
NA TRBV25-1 ASSGQVNTEAF
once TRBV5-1 ASSLSASGNTDTQY
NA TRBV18 ASSPWGQDANEQF
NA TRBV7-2 ASSLTGTSGSEQY